The 10 T cell receptor beta chains presented below share a single source sample, sequenced in a study of CD8+CD57+ T cells in acquired aplastic anemia. The study profiled TCR beta VDJ and CDR3 using genomic DNA as template. TCRdb analysed the reads with MiXCR anew, one entry per CDR3 protein. The data hold over 150,000 distinct CDR3 sequences, with less than 70% observed a single time. What was sequenced was sorted CD4+, CD8+, or CD8+CD57+ T cells (not recorded which) from PBMCs. The source is a human donor in good health, serving as a control.

This chain uses TRBV6-6 with TRBJ2-5; no clear D gene. CDR1 and CDR2 (germline): MNHNY, SVGAGI (reference sequence). V was clipped by 5 bases and J by 5 bases, with 9 bases between them. This CDR3 is built from 12 residues. Written as DNA, the CDR3 is TGTGCCAGCAGTCGCGACTTGGAGACCCAGTACTTC. This codes for CASSRDLETQYF.

Remarks on this clonotype: A much larger clonotype is one base distant, so this may be a read error. The V and J genes are TRBV5-1 and TRBJ1-4; 7 positions match TRBD1. CDR1 is SGHRS, CDR2 YFSETQ, per germline. The CDR3 length is 16 residues. The CDR3 reads CASSSGGGATNERLFF. CDR3 DNA sequence: TGCGCCAGCAGCTCAGGGGGGGGGGCAACTAATGAAAGACTGTTTTTT.

Many counts were recorded for this clonotype. This rearrangement joins TRBV7-9 to TRBJ2-1; the D gene is possibly TRBD1 (7 bases). The CDR3 loop spans 15 amino acids. V was trimmed by 2 bases and J by 5 bases, leaving 13 bases between them. The germline gives CDR1 SEHNR, CDR2 FQNEAQ (reference sequence). The CDR3 coding sequence is TGTGCCAGCAGCTTACGCGGAGGGACAGACAATGAGCAGTTCTTC. As protein: CASSLRGGTDNEQFF.

This clonotype appeared once. The genes are TRBV29-1 and TRBJ2-7; 8 nucleotides line up with TRBD1. Germline lookup yields CDR1 SQVTM and CDR2 ANQGSEA. The CDR3 extends over 13 amino acids. V dropped 4 bases and J dropped 4; count of bases not matched to a gene: 6. CDR3 loop: CSVAATGEYEQYF. DNA for the CDR3: TGCAGCGTTGCAGCGACAGGGGAATACGAGCAGTACTTC.

Only a few counts were recorded for this clonotype. The chain joins TRBV7-6 to TRBJ2-6; D is tentatively TRBD1 or TRBD2 (6 bases each). V shed 5 bases and J shed 2 bases, with 7 bases lying between them. Germline V gene sequence: CDR1 SGHVS, CDR2 FNYEAQ. The CDR3 loop spans 14 amino acids. CDR3 in amino acids: CASSRGPGANVLTF. Here the CDR3 DNA reads TGTGCCAGCAGCCGGGGGCCTGGGGCCAACGTCCTGACTTTC.

On this clonotype itself: One end of the junction varies from germline; a read error may be responsible. The chain carries TRBV10-2 and TRBJ2-7; D could derive from TRBD1 or TRBD2 (5 bases each). The CDR3 is made up of 15 amino acids. In germline, CDR1 is WSHSY, CDR2 SAAADI. For the CDR3, the DNA is TGTGCCAGCAGCGTAGCCGGGACCGGTCCCTACGAGCAGTACTTC. Its protein product is CASSVAGTGPYEQYF.

This chain connects TRBV7-9 to TRBJ2-7; D could derive from TRBD1 or TRBD2 (5 bases each). The germline gives CDR1 SEHNR, CDR2 FQNEAQ (reference sequence). The V end lost 2 bases, the J end lost 2 bases, and 16 bases lay between the germline ends. The CDR3 consists of 16 residues. CDR3 sequence: CASSLFSERGTYEQYF. CDR3 bases: TGTGCCAGCAGCTTATTCTCCGAACGGGGCACCTACGAGCAGTACTTC. Complete variable domain (other parts from reference TRBV7-9 and TRBJ2-7): DTGVSQNPRHKITKRGQNVTFRCDPISEHNRLYWYRQTLGQGPEFLTYFQNEAQLEKSRLLSDRFSAERPKGSFSTLEIQRTEQGDSAMYLCASSLFSERGTYEQYFGPGTRLTVT.

Many counts were recorded for this clonotype. The V and J genes are TRBV20-1 and TRBJ1-2, with D maybe TRBD1 (6 bases). The CDR3 is 16 residues long. Germline-derived CDR1 and CDR2 are DFQATT and SNEGSKA (reference sequence). V lost 0 bases and J 7 bases, leaving 21 bases between the germline ends. For the CDR3, the DNA is TGCAGTGCTAGAGATAACGCGGCTGCCGGGGGCGGTGGCTACACCTTC. This codes for CSARDNAAAGGGGYTF.

This clonotype was counted at least ten times. The chain joins TRBV18 to TRBJ2-5; D gene unclear. V lost 2 bases to trimming and J lost 5 bases, with 6 bases between them. CDR3 length: 12 residues. CDR1 and CDR2 (germline): KGHSH, LQKENI. CDR3 residues: CASSPSEETQYF. The CDR3 DNA sequence: TGTGCCAGCTCACCAAGCGAGGAGACCCAGTACTTC.

This clonotype showed up just a few times. V usage is TRBV7-8 and J usage is TRBJ1-3, with 7 bases that match TRBD1. Germline-derived CDR1 and CDR2 are SGHVS and FQNEAQ. Trimming cost V 5 bases and J 0 bases; bases outside gene matches: 7. This CDR3 has 16 amino acids. CDR3 loop: CASSVVTGDSGNTIYF. The CDR3 coding sequence is TGTGCCAGCAGCGTCGTAACAGGGGACTCTGGAAACACCATATATTTT.